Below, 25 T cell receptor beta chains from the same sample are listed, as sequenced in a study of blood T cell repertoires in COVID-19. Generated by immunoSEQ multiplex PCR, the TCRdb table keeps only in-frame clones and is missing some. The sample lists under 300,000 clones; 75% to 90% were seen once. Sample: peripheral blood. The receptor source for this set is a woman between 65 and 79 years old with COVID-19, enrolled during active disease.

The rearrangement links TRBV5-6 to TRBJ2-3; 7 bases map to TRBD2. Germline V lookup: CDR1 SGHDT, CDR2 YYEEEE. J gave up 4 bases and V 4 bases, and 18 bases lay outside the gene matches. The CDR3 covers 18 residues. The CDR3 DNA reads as TGTGCCAGCAGCACGGGGGGTCTGGGGCTCGAATGGGCAGATACGCAGTATTTT. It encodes CASSTGGLGLEWADTQYF.

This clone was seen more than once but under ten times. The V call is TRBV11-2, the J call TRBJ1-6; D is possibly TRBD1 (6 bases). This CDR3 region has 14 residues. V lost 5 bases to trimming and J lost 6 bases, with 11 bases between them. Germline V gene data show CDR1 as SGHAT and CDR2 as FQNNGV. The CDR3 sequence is CASSPTGSNSPLHF. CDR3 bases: TGTGCCAGCAGCCCGACAGGCAGTAATTCACCCCTCCACTTT.

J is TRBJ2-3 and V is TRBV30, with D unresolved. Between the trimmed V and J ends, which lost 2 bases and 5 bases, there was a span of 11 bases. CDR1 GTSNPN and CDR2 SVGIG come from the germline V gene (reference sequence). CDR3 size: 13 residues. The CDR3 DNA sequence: TGTGCCTGGAGTTTCCAGACGGGAGATACGCAGTATTTT. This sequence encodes CAWSFQTGDTQYF.

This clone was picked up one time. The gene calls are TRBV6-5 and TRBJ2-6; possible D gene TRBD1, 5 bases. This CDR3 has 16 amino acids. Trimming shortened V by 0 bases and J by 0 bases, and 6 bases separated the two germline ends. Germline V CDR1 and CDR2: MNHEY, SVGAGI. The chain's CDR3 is CASSYSGVSGANVLTF. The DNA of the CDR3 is TGTGCCAGCAGTTACTCAGGGGTCTCTGGGGCCAACGTCCTGACTTTC.

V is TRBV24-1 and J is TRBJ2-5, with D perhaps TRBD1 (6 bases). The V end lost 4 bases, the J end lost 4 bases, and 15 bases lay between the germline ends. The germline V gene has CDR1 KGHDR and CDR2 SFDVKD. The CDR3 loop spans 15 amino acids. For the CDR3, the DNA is TGTGCCACCAGTGACCCCAGGGGCTCAGGAGAGACCCAGTACTTC. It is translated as CATSDPRGSGETQYF.

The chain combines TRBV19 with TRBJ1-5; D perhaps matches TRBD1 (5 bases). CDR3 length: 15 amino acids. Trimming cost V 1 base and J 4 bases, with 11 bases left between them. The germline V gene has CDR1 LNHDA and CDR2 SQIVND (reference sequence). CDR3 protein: CASSIVAGFNQPQHF. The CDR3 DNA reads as TGTGCCAGTAGTATAGTTGCAGGGTTTAATCAGCCCCAGCATTTT.

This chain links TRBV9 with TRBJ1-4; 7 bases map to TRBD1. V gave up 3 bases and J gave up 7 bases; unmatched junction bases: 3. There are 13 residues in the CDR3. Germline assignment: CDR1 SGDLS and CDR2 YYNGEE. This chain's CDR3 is CASSGTGGEKLFF. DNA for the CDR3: TGTGCCAGCAGCGGGACAGGAGGTGAAAAACTGTTTTTT.

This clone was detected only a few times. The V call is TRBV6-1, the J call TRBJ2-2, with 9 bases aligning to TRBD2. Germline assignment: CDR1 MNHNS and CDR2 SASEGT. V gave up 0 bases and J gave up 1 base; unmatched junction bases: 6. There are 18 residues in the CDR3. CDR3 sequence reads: CASSEAGLAGWNTGELFF. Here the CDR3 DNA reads TGTGCCAGCAGTGAAGCAGGCCTAGCGGGGTGGAACACCGGGGAGCTGTTTTTT.

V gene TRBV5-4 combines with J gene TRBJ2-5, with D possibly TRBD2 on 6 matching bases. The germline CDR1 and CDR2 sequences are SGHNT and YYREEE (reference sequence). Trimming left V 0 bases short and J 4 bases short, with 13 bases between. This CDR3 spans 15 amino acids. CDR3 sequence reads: CASSLASGSGETQYF. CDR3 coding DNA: TGTGCCAGCAGCTTGGCCTCCGGGAGCGGAGAGACCCAGTACTTC.

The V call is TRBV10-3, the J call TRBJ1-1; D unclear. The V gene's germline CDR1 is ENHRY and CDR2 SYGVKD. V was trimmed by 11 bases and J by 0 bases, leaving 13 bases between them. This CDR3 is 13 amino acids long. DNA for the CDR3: TGTGCCTTCAAGGAGTTTATGAACACTGAAGCTTTCTTT. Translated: CAFKEFMNTEAFF.

Here the CDR3 DNA reads TGCAGCGTTATATCCTCCAGGGATGCAATGGAGCAGTACTTC. It encodes CSVISSRDAMEQYF. The chain combines TRBV29-1 with TRBJ2-7, with D tentatively TRBD1 (5 bases). Germline values: CDR1 SQVTM, CDR2 ANQGSEA. Deletions cut 5 bases from V and 7 bases from J, with 21 bases between. The CDR3 extends over 14 amino acids.

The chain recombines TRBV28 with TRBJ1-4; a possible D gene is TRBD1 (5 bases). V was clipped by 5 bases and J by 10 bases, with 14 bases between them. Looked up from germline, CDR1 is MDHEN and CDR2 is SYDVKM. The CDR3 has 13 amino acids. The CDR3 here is CASSPGLLGKLFF. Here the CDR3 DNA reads TGTGCCAGCAGTCCAGGGTTATTAGGAAAACTGTTTTTT.

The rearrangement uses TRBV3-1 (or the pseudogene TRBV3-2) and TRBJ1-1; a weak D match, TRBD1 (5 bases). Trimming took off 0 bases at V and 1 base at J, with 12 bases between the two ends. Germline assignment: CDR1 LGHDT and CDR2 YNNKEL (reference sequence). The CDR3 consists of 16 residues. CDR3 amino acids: CASSQEWGAENTEAFF. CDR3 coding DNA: TGTGCCAGCAGCCAAGAGTGGGGCGCCGAGAACACTGAAGCTTTCTTT.

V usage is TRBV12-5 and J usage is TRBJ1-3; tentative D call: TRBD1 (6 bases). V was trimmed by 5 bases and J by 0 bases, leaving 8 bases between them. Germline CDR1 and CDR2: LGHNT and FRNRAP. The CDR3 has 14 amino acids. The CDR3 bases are TGTGCTAGTGGTCAGGGGAGCTCTGGAAACACCATATATTTT. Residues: CASGQGSSGNTIYF.

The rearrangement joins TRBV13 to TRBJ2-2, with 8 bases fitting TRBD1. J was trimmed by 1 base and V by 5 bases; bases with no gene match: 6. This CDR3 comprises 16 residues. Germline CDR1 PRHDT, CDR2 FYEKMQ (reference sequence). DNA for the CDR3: TGTGCCAGCAGCCCTCCCGGGACAGGGAACACCGGGGAGCTGTTTTTT. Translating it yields CASSPPGTGNTGELFF.

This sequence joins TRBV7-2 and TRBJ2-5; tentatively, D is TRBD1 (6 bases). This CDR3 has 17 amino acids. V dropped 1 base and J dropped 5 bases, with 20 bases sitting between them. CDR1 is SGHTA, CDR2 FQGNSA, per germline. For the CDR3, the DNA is TGTGCCAGCAGCTTAGGTCAGGGGATAAACCTCTGGGAGACCCAGTACTTC. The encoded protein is CASSLGQGINLWETQYF.

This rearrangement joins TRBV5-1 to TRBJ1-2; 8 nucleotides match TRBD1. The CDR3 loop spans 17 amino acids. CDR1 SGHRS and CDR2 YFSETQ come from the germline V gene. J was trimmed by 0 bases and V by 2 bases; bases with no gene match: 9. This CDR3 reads CASSFPGQAQANYGYTF. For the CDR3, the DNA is TGCGCCAGCAGCTTTCCGGGACAGGCCCAAGCTAACTATGGCTACACCTTC. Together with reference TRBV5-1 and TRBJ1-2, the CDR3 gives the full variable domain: KAGVTQTPRYLIKTRGQQVTLSCSPISGHRSVSWYQQTPGQGLQFLFEYFSETQRNKGNFPGRFSGRQFSNSRSEMNVSTLELGDSALYLCASSFPGQAQANYGYTFGSGTRLTVV.

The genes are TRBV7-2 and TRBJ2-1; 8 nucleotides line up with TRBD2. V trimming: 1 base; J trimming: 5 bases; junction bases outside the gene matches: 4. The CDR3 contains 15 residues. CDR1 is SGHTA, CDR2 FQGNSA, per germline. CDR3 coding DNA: TGTGCCAGCAGCTTAGGGGGCGGGGGGCACAATGAGCAGTTCTTC. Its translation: CASSLGGGGHNEQFF. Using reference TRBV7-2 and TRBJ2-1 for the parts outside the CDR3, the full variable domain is GAGVSQSPSNKVTEKGKDVELRCDPISGHTALYWYRQSLGQGLEFLIYFQGNSAPDKSGLPSDRFSAERTGGSVSTLTIQRTQQEDSAVYLCASSLGGGGHNEQFFGPGTRLTVL.

Written as DNA, the CDR3 is TGTGCCAGCAGCCCCCTGGATACGCAGTATTTT. It is translated as CASSPLDTQYF. This chain uses TRBV12-3 or TRBV12-4 with TRBJ2-3; D call uncertain. V lost 6 bases and J lost 6, with 7 bases in between. CDR3 length: 11 residues.

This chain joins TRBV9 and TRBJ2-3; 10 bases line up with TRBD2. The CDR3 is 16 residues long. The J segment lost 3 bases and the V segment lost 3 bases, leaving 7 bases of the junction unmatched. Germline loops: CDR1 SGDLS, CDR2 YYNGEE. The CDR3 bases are TGTGCCAGCAGCGCACAAGCGGGGGGGCCGACAGATACGCAGTATTTT. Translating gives CASSAQAGGPTDTQYF.

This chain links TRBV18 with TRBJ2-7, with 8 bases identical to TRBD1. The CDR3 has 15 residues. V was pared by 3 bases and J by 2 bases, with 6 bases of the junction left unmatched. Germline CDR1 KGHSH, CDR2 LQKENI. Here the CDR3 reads CASSPGQALTYEQYF. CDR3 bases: TGTGCCAGCTCACCGGGACAGGCTCTTACCTACGAGCAGTACTTC. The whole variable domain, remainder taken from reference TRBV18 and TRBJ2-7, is NAGVMQNPRHLVRRRGQEARLRCSPMKGHSHVYWYRQLPEEGLKFMVYLQKENIIDESGMPKERFSAEFPKEGPSILRIQQVVRGDSAAYFCASSPGQALTYEQYFGPGTRLTVT.

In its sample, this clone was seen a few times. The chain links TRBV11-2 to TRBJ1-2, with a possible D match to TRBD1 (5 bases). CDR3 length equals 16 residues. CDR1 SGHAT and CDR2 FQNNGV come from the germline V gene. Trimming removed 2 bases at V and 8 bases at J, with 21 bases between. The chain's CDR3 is CASSLNIVDDRSGYTF. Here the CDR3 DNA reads TGTGCCAGCAGCTTAAACATAGTGGATGACAGAAGCGGCTACACCTTC.

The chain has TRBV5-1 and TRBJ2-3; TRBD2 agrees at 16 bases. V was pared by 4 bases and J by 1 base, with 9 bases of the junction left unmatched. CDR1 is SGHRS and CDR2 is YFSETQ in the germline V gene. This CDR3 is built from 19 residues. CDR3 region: CASSREGLAGGFGTDTQYF. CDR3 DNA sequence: TGCGCCAGCAGCCGCGAGGGACTAGCGGGGGGGTTTGGCACAGATACGCAGTATTTT.

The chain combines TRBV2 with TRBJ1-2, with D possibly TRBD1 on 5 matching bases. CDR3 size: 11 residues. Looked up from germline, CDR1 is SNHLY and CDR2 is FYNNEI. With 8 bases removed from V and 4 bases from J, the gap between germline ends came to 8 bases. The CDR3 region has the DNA TGTGCCAGCCAGGGTTCCTATGGCTACACCTTC. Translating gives CASQGSYGYTF.

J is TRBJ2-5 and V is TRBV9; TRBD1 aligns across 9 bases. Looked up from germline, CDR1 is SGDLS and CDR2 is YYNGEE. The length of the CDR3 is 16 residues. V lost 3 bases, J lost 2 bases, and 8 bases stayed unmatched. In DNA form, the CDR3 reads TGTGCCAGCAGCGCCGAAGGGGGACAGGGACAAGAGACCCAGTACTTC. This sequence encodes CASSAEGGQGQETQYF. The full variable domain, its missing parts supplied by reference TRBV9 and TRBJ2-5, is DSGVTQTPKHLITATGQRVTLRCSPRSGDLSVYWYQQSLDQGLQFLIQYYNGEERAKGNILERFSAQQFPDLHSELNLSSLELGDSALYFCASSAEGGQGQETQYFGPGTRLLVL.